This is a list of T cell receptor beta chains from one sample in a study of Ad26.COV2.S vaccination and SARS-CoV-2 variants. Data came from immunoSEQ multiplex PCR; TCRdb stores just in-frame clones and leaves some out. The profile covers 430,000 or so clones, with 80% to 95% appearing a single time and 12% taken by the ten largest. Sequenced material: peripheral blood, taken in a trial of Ad26.COV2.S vaccine versus placebo. These receptors were taken from a person aged 18-65 years who received the Ad26.COV2.S COVID-19 vaccine or a placebo. Both conserved end residues are part of each CDR3. The order of the fields is V gene, clone size, J gene, CDR3 protein. Clone sizes are given selectively: once, few, many, or a class where the clone is expanded.

V gene: TRBV5-5; clone size: .; J gene: TRBJ1-4; CDR3 protein: CASSAGGADEKLFF
V gene: TRBV5-1; clone size: .; J gene: TRBJ2-7; CDR3 protein: CASSLAGRGNKQYF
V gene: TRBV19; clone size: .; J gene: TRBJ2-1; CDR3 protein: CASSSTGLASEQFF
V gene: TRBV6-5; clone size: once; J gene: TRBJ1-5; CDR3 protein: CASSSREGGNQPQHF
V gene: TRBV27; clone size: .; J gene: TRBJ1-5; CDR3 protein: CASSFQVYQPQHF
V gene: TRBV27; clone size: .; J gene: TRBJ2-2; CDR3 protein: CASSFLGEKNTGELFF
V gene: TRBV5-6; clone size: .; J gene: TRBJ1-6; CDR3 protein: CASSLTAGGLVHF
V gene: TRBV4-3; clone size: once; J gene: TRBJ1-2; CDR3 protein: CASSQDGQGTRGYTF
V gene: TRBV5-4; clone size: once; J gene: TRBJ2-5; CDR3 protein: CASSLPGLAGGRETQYF
V gene: TRBV24-1; clone size: .; J gene: TRBJ2-3; CDR3 protein: CATSGPSGKSTDTQYF
V gene: TRBV30; clone size: .; J gene: TRBJ2-7; CDR3 protein: CAWSAQGAGEQYF
V gene: TRBV6-4; clone size: .; J gene: TRBJ2-1; CDR3 protein: CASSDSLARNEQFF
V gene: TRBV3-1/TRBV3-2; clone size: .; J gene: TRBJ2-1; CDR3 protein: CASSQGRGNEQFF
V gene: TRBV6-5; clone size: once; J gene: TRBJ2-5; CDR3 protein: CASSPDRVREETQYF
V gene: TRBV6-4; clone size: .; J gene: TRBJ2-1; CDR3 protein: CASSTSGGNEQFF
V gene: TRBV5-1; clone size: once; J gene: TRBJ2-5; CDR3 protein: CASSLGFQETQYF
V gene: TRBV7-7; clone size: .; J gene: TRBJ2-5; CDR3 protein: CASSLGGEETQYF
V gene: TRBV5-1; clone size: .; J gene: TRBJ2-1; CDR3 protein: CASSLDGYEQFF
V gene: TRBV6-1; clone size: .; J gene: TRBJ1-1; CDR3 protein: CASSEGQEITEAFF